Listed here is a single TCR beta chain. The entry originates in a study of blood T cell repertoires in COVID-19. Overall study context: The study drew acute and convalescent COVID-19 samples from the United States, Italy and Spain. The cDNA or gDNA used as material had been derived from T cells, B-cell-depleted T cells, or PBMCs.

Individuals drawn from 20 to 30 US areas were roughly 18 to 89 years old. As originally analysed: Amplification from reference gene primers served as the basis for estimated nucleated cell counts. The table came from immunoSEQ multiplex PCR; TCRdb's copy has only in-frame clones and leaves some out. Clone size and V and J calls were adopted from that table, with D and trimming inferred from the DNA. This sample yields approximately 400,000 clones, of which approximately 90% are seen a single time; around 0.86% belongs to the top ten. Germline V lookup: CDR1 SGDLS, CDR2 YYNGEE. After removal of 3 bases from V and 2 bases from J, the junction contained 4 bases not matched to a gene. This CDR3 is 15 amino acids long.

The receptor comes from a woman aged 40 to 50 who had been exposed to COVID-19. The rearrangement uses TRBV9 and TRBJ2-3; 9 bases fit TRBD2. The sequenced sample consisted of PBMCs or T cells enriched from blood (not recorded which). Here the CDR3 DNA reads TGTGCCAGCAGCGCCGGACTAGCGACCACAGATACGCAGTATTTT. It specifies CASSAGLATTDTQYF.